This T cell receptor (beta chain) came from a study of blood T cell repertoires in COVID-19. This clone was recorded a few times. CDR3 size: 16 residues. Trimming took 3 bases from V and 8 from J; bases not matched to a gene: 15. Germline values: CDR1 LGHDT, CDR2 YNNKEL (reference sequence). The method was immunoSEQ multiplex PCR; TCRdb's version includes in-frame clones alone and lacks a portion of them. The sample comprises over 400,000 clones, approximately 88% of which are singletons, and about 8% rests with the top ten. This sequence joins TRBV3-1 (or the pseudogene TRBV3-2) and TRBJ1-1, with 7 bases identical to TRBD1. The sequencing sample was made of peripheral blood. The source of this sequence is a woman aged 45-65 years with COVID-19, enrolled during active disease. The CDR3 region is CASSHGSATGRPEAFF. The DNA of the CDR3 is TGTGCCAGCAGCCACGGATCAGCGACAGGGCGCCCGGAAGCTTTCTTT.